The source of this T cell receptor (beta chain) is a study of cytomegalovirus exposure and HLA in healthy donors. CDR3 size: 14 residues. V dropped 0 bases and J dropped 6 bases, with 8 bases sitting between them. Germline CDR1 reads MNHNS; CDR2 reads SASEGT. In the PCR, 60 Vbeta and 13 Jbeta primers were used. Generated by immunoSEQ multiplex PCR, the TCRdb table keeps only in-frame clones and is missing some. Of about 90,000 clones listed, approximately 60% were seen once; the top ten hold roughly 21%. Sequenced input: PBMCs. The chain couples TRBV6-1 to TRBJ2-2, with D hard to call. The TCR comes from a woman aged 50 to 60 in good health and CMV-seropositive. CDR3: CASSEAGTSGELFF. The CDR3 nucleotides are TGTGCCAGCAGTGAAGCTGGTACATCCGGGGAGCTGTTTTTT.